Ten or more counts support the clone carrying this TCR beta chain. This CDR3 region has 16 residues. The germline gives CDR1 SNHLY, CDR2 FYNNEI. The junction had 10 bases not matched to a gene; V was cut back by 7 bases and J by 4 bases. The data were obtained in a study of regulatory T cells in long-lasting Graves disease. Study information: Antithyroid drug intake by newly diagnosed Graves' patients had lasted under 3 months.

Stated time point: newly diagnosed GD, antithyroid drugs for less than 3 months. PBMC-extracted RNA yielded the TCR library. Building the TCR beta libraries relied on iRepertoire HTBI primers, and CDR3 regions underwent Arm-PCR. TCRdb reanalysed the multiplex PCR reads using MiXCR and keeps one entry per CDR3 protein. The data contain fewer than 350,000 distinct CDR3 sequences, 18% of them seen just once; the ten biggest clones take up 38%. The sample in question was peripheral blood mononuclear cells (PBMCs), obtained at new diagnosis, from a patient treated with antithyroid drugs. This sequence joins TRBV2 and TRBJ1-4, with 9 bases matching TRBD1. This clonotype was sampled from a female donor with Graves disease. In DNA form, the CDR3 reads TGTGCCAGCATCCAGGACAGGGGAAGGGGTAATGAAAAACTGTTTTTT. It translates to CASIQDRGRGNEKLFF.